Sequencing of this T cell receptor (beta chain) was carried out in a study of control samples from healthy donors and cancer patients. V was clipped by 0 bases and J by 6 bases; unmatched bases: 3. The CDR3 extends over 15 amino acids. The germline V gene encodes CDR1 SNHLY and CDR2 FYNNEI. The protocol was immunoSEQ multiplex PCR, while the TCRdb copy is restricted to in-frame clones and leaves out a portion. This sample has approximately 59,000 clones, with 80% to 90% found just once. The clonotype comes from a woman aged 60-75 years with lung cancer. The gene calls are TRBV2 and TRBJ2-2; 8 nucleotides align to TRBD2. The specimen sequenced was PBMCs. The CDR3: CASSEAGRGSGELFF. CDR3 bases: TGTGCCAGCAGTGAAGCCGGGAGGGGATCCGGGGAGCTGTTTTTT. Combining the CDR3 with reference TRBV2 and TRBJ2-2 gives the whole variable domain EPEVTQTPSHQVTQMGQEVILRCVPISNHLYFYWYRQILGQKVEFLVSFYNNEISEKSEIFDDQFSVERPDGSNFTLKIRSTKLEDSAMYFCASSEAGRGSGELFFGEGSRLTVL.